The present T cell receptor (beta chain) was sequenced within a study of blood T cells in healthy people across ages. Broader study findings: Per million T cells, TCR beta diversity dropped about linearly as age rose. Those diversity estimates obtained from one million T cells were thought to be underestimates.

Researchers report isolating at least 7 million PBMCs per sample. This clonotype was seen a handful of times. Its antigen is still unknown. A junction boundary mismatches the germline segment, possibly from a read error. The CDR3 contains 16 residues. Germline V gene lookup returns CDR1 SGDLS and CDR2 YYNGEE. PCR was performed a second time for about 6 to 12 cycles using a sample-barcoded 5' primer and a J-beta primer mix. MiXCR, run by TCRdb on the 5' RACE reads, gives a single entry per CDR3 protein. The sample has about 830,000 distinct CDR3 sequences, 58% seen once; the top ten hold about 20%. Sequencing was carried out using blood. This rearrangement joins TRBV9 to TRBJ2-3; TRBD2 is a possible D gene (8 bases). This TCR was recovered from a man aged 25 to 40 in good health. Here the CDR3 DNA reads TGTGCCAGCAGCGTGCCGACGGGAGGGGGCACGGATACGCAGTATTTT. Translation: CASSVPTGGGTDTQYF.